The 20 T cell receptor beta chains presented below share a single source sample, sequenced in a study of blood T cell repertoires in COVID-19. Only in-frame clones appear in the TCRdb table, and some are missing; sequencing was by immunoSEQ multiplex PCR. The sample contains about 380,000 clones, approximately 90% of which appear only once. What was sequenced was PBMCs or T cells enriched from blood (not recorded which). The receptors originated from a woman younger than 35 who had recovered from COVID-19.

A single count supports this clone. CDR3 DNA sequence: TGCGCCAGCAGGGGACAGGGGAAGGATGAAAAACTGTTTTTT. Its protein product is CASRGQGKDEKLFF. The chain employs TRBV23-1 and TRBJ1-4; 10 bases agree with TRBD1. TRBV23-1 is classed as an ORF, of uncertain function. V was clipped by 6 bases and J by 6 bases; unmatched bases: 4. The CDR3 is 14 residues long.

This clone has only one observation. The chain combines TRBV30 with TRBJ2-1; TRBD2 aligns across 8 bases. V gave up 5 bases and J gave up 3 bases; unmatched junction bases: 9. This CDR3 region has 15 residues. Germline V CDR1 and CDR2: GTSNPN, SVGIG (reference sequence). CDR3 nucleotides: TGTGCCTGGGGCGGACGACGGGGGGGCTACAATGAGCAGTTCTTC. Its protein product is CAWGGRRGGYNEQFF.

The J gene is TRBJ1-5, the V gene TRBV27; no definite D call. Trimming stripped 1 base from V and 5 bases from J, with 6 bases between. The germline V gene has CDR1 MNHEY and CDR2 SMNVEV (reference sequence). This CDR3 is 13 amino acids long. The CDR3 protein is CASSLLIYQPQHF. The CDR3 nucleotides are TGTGCCAGCAGTTTATTAATATATCAGCCCCAGCATTTT.

The chain uses TRBV30 and TRBJ1-5; D not certain. Trimming removed 0 bases at V and 3 bases at J, with 9 bases between. This CDR3 is 14 amino acids long. Germline CDR1 is GTSNPN and CDR2 is SVGIG (reference sequence). CDR3 DNA: TGTGCCTGGAGTGTGGTGGGCTACAATCAGCCCCAGCATTTT. Translation gives CAWSVVGYNQPQHF. Combining the CDR3 with reference TRBV30 and TRBJ1-5 gives the whole variable domain SQTIHQWPATLVQPVGSPLSLECTVEGTSNPNLYWYRQAAGRGLQLLFYSVGIGQISSEVPQNLSASRPQDRQFILSSKKLLLSDSGFYLCAWSVVGYNQPQHFGDGTRLSIL.

The V gene is TRBV5-1, the J gene TRBJ2-3; the match to TRBD2 covers 7 bases. Germline V lookup: CDR1 SGHRS, CDR2 YFSETQ. This CDR3 is built from 16 residues. V shed 2 bases and J 3 bases; nucleotides not matched to a gene: 9. The CDR3 nucleotides are TGCGCCAGCAGCTTAAATCCGGGAGGCGCAACAGATACGCAGTATTTT. Its translation: CASSLNPGGATDTQYF.

The J gene is TRBJ1-1, the V gene TRBV28; D is perhaps TRBD1 (5 bases). In germline, CDR1 is MDHEN, CDR2 SYDVKM. Trimming took off 8 bases at V and 0 bases at J, with 10 bases between the two ends. This CDR3 has 13 amino acids. CDR3 region: CASGGFMNTEAFF. CDR3 coding DNA: TGTGCCAGCGGGGGGTTTATGAACACTGAAGCTTTCTTT.

V is TRBV29-1 and J is TRBJ1-2, with D possibly matching TRBD1 (6 bases). V lost 5 bases and J lost 4, with 17 bases in between. The CDR3 totals 14 residues. CDR1 SQVTM and CDR2 ANQGSEA come from the germline V gene. Here the CDR3 reads CSVMRQDRLYGYTF. As DNA, the CDR3 is TGCAGCGTTATGAGACAGGACCGTCTCTATGGCTACACCTTC.

The chain links TRBV6-6 to TRBJ1-4; 7 bases line up with TRBD1. CDR1 is MNHNY and CDR2 is SVGAGI in the germline V gene (reference sequence). The CDR3 sequence is 18 residues long. The junction had 12 bases not matched to a gene; V was cut back by 5 bases and J by 0 bases. CDR3 protein: CASSPRDSAFATNEKLFF. The DNA for the CDR3 is TGTGCCAGCAGTCCCCGGGACAGCGCCTTTGCAACTAATGAAAAACTGTTTTTT.

The chain joins TRBV24-1 to TRBJ1-1, with a weak D call TRBD1 (6 bases). This CDR3 is 14 amino acids long. The germline CDR1 and CDR2 sequences are KGHDR and SFDVKD. With 6 bases removed from V and 0 bases from J, the gap between germline ends came to 10 bases. The DNA for the CDR3 is TGTGCCACCAGTTCCGGACAGATGAACACTGAAGCTTTCTTT. Amino acid sequence: CATSSGQMNTEAFF.

J is TRBJ2-2 and V is TRBV12-3 or TRBV12-4; D is unclear. The CDR3 spans 13 residues. V dropped 5 bases and J dropped 2 bases, with 6 bases sitting between them. The CDR3 loop reads CASSGPNTGELFF. The CDR3 DNA follows: TGTGCCAGCAGTGGGCCCAACACCGGGGAGCTGTTTTTT.

The genes are TRBV4-1 and TRBJ2-2; 7 bases match TRBD1. There are 13 residues in the CDR3. Germline lookup yields CDR1 MGHRA and CDR2 YSYEKL. V lost 8 bases and J lost 3; bases outside the gene matches: 3. DNA for the CDR3: TGCGCCAGCCTAGACAGGGACACCGGGGAGCTGTTTTTT. Amino acids: CASLDRDTGELFF.

The chain joins TRBV19 to TRBJ2-7; D is perhaps TRBD2 (5 bases). CDR3 length: 13 amino acids. Per germline, CDR1 LNHDA and CDR2 SQIVND (reference sequence). V was trimmed by 3 bases and J by 3 bases, leaving 9 bases between them. The CDR3 region has the DNA TGTGCCAGTAGTATCGGGGAAGGCTACGAGCAGTACTTC. It encodes CASSIGEGYEQYF.

This clone appeared a single time. This chain connects TRBV12-3 or TRBV12-4 to TRBJ1-4; 7 nucleotides match TRBD1. The CDR3 totals 13 residues. Trimming removed 7 bases from V and 8 bases from J; junction bases left unmatched: 7. The CDR3 here is CASTTGTREKLFF. In DNA, the CDR3 is TGTGCCAGCACGACAGGGACCAGGGAAAAACTGTTTTTT.

The chain uses TRBV6-6 and TRBJ1-2, with 9 bases fitting TRBD1. This CDR3 region has 15 residues. Trimming at V came to 4 bases and at J to 8 bases, leaving 11 bases not matched to a gene. Germline V gene sequence: CDR1 MNHNY, CDR2 SVGAGI (reference sequence). The CDR3 loop reads CASSSPGTGNGGYTF. CDR3 nucleotides: TGTGCCAGCAGTTCCCCCGGGACAGGGAATGGAGGCTACACCTTC.

This clone was seen more than once but under ten times. V usage is TRBV5-6 and J usage is TRBJ1-2; 7 bases are shared with TRBD1. J lost 7 bases, V lost 3 bases, and 3 bases had no gene match. Germline loops: CDR1 SGHDT, CDR2 YYEEEE. The CDR3 loop spans 12 amino acids. The CDR3: CASSSDRVGYTF. As DNA, the CDR3 is TGTGCCAGCAGCTCCGACAGGGTTGGCTACACCTTC.

V usage is TRBV10-3 and J usage is TRBJ2-1; 7 nucleotides agree with TRBD1. The CDR3 sequence is 14 residues long. Germline V gene lookup returns CDR1 ENHRY and CDR2 SYGVKD. J gave up 0 bases and V 4 bases, and 0 bases lay outside the gene matches. The DNA of the CDR3 is TGTGCCATCAGTGGGACAGGCTCCTACAATGAGCAGTTCTTC. Translation: CAISGTGSYNEQFF.

The rearrangement joins TRBV11-2 to TRBJ1-2; 7 nucleotides match TRBD1. Germline V gives CDR1 SGHAT, CDR2 FQNNGV. V was clipped by 5 bases and J by 7 bases; unmatched bases: 10. The CDR3 runs 14 residues. CDR3 DNA sequence: TGTGCCAGCAGCGGATGGGACAGCAGTAGTGGCTACACCTTC. Translating gives CASSGWDSSSGYTF. Variable domain in full (rest from reference TRBV11-2 and TRBJ1-2): EAGVAQSPRYKIIEKRQSVAFWCNPISGHATLYWYQQILGQGPKLLIQFQNNGVVDDSQLPKDRFSAERLKGVDSTLKIQPAKLEDSAVYLCASSGWDSSSGYTFGSGTRLTVV.

The chain carries TRBV9 and TRBJ2-7; possibly TRBD1 for D (6 bases). There are 14 residues in the CDR3. Trimming left V 4 bases short and J 3 bases short, with 14 bases between. Germline CDR1 SGDLS, CDR2 YYNGEE. The DNA for the CDR3 is TGTGCCAGCAGCCTAGGACAGTTAGACTACGAGCAGTACTTC. Protein product: CASSLGQLDYEQYF.

V usage is TRBV28 and J usage is TRBJ2-7, with 8 nucleotides matching TRBD1. The length of the CDR3 is 15 residues. V was pared by 5 bases and J by 2 bases, with 8 bases of the junction left unmatched. Germline assignment: CDR1 MDHEN and CDR2 SYDVKM. The CDR3: CASSLSGQGPYEQYF. The CDR3 bases are TGTGCCAGCAGTCTATCAGGACAGGGACCCTACGAGCAGTACTTC.

The chain recombines TRBV24-1 with TRBJ1-5, with TRBD1 identical over 7 bases. The trim removed 3 bases at V and 2 bases at J, leaving 15 bases unmatched. Germline V gene lookup returns CDR1 KGHDR and CDR2 SFDVKD. The CDR3 spans 19 residues. Written as DNA, the CDR3 is TGTGCCACCAGTGATGGGGACAGAACTAAAGCATGGGGCAATCAGCCCCAGCATTTT. This gives the protein CATSDGDRTKAWGNQPQHF.